Detailed here is one TCR beta chain. This clone has more than one count but fewer than ten. No cognate antigen has been identified for it. At one end the junction does not follow the germline gene, possibly because of a read error. This entry is derived from a study of OX40 agonist ivuxolimab in advanced cancers. About the study as a whole: Ivuxolimab was an agonistic, fully human IgG2 monoclonal antibody directed against OX40 (CD134), a costimulatory receptor. Intravenous ivuxolimab was administered to patients every 2 weeks at six dose levels: 0.01, 0.1, 0.3, 1.5, 3 and 10 mg/kg. Among the 52 dose-escalation patients, 19 had hepatocellular carcinoma, approximately 15 melanoma, 9 renal cell carcinoma and 9 head and neck cancer. The dose-escalation cohort was almost 85% male with a mean age of approximately 59 years, ranging from 23 to 79. Prior anti-PD-1, anti-PD-L1 or anti-CTLA-4 therapy was permitted, and approximately 39% of dose-escalation patients had received checkpoint inhibitors. Three dose-escalation patients achieved partial responses, one with hepatocellular carcinoma and two with cutaneous melanoma. The purpose of peripheral TCRbeta sequencing was to test whether ivuxolimab changed TCR sequence diversity and led to clonal T-cell expansion. The monotherapy dose-escalation portion (N of about 49 patients) of the phase I ivuxolimab trial is reported in the paper. Summary of the overall study and its limitations: At doses of 0.1 to 3.0 mg/kg, clonal expansion of both CD4+ and CD8+ T cells in blood was seen between baseline and week 6. Which antigens the clonally expanded peripheral T cells were specific for was not determined. Low levels of normalized T-cell clonal expansion were also seen in some nonresponding patients. After ivuxolimab, expanded clones were on average more numerous among CD8+ T cells than among CD4+ T cells. Partial responders in the 0.1-3.0 mg/kg groups had among the lowest normalized peripheral clonal expansion, especially among CD8+ T cells.

The trial excluded patients who had a history of autoimmune disease or who were on systemic immunosuppression. Peripheral blood for TCR sequencing was collected from all dose cohorts at baseline, on cycle 4 day 1, and on cycle 7 day 1. The samples were drawn from a first-in-human, open-label, multicenter phase I dose-escalation trial of ivuxolimab. Adults with locally advanced or metastatic head and neck squamous cell, hepatocellular, melanoma or renal cell carcinoma were enrolled in the trial. CD4+ and CD8+ T cells were sorted separately from peripheral blood before TCR sequencing. CDR1 SGHDN and CDR2 FVKESK were looked up in the germline V gene. Taken from cysteine to phenylalanine, the CDR3 has 13 residues. Left in the record is the CDR3 DNA by itself, 39 bases read in frame from the first base. For sequencing of the TCRbeta CDR3 region, genomic DNA was extracted from the sorted cells. The immunoSEQ Assay was used to sequence the TCRbeta CDR3 regions. TCRdb provides this immuneACCESS table in a form limited to in-frame rearrangements. Some clones are lacking; in checked studies, under half of them reflect an unresolved V gene, and why the rest are absent is not known. This sample comprises under 60,000 clones, 70% to 90% of them detected only once. The ten top clones hold over 50% of the sample.

This receptor was obtained from an adult with an advanced solid tumor such as melanoma, head and neck, liver or kidney cancer. The sequencing here drew on CD4+ or CD8+ T cells sorted from blood, taken in a trial of the OX40 agonist ivuxolimab. This chain is built from TRBV14 and TRBJ2-7; no D gene is confidently identified. The CDR3 reads CASSQGFSNEQYF. The nucleotide sequence is TGTGCCAGCAGCCAAGGATTCTCCAACGAGCAGTACTTC.